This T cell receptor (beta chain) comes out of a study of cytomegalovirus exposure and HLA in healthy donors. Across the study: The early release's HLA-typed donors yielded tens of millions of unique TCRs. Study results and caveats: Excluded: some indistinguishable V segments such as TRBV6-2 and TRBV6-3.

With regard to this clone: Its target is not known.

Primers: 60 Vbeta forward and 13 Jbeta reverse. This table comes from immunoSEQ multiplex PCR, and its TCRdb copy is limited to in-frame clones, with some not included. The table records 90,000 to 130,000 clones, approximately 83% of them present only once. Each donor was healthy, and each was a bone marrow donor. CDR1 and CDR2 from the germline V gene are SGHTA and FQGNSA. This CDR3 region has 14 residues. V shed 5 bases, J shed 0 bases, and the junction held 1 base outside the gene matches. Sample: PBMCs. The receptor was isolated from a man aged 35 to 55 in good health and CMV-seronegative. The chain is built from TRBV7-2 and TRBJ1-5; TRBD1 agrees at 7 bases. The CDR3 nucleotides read TGTGCCAGCAGCAAGGGGGCTAGCAATCAGCCCCAGCATTTT. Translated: CASSKGASNQPQHF. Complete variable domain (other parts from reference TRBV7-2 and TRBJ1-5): GAGVSQSPSNKVTEKGKDVELRCDPISGHTALYWYRQSLGQGLEFLIYFQGNSAPDKSGLPSDRFSAERTGGSVSTLTIQRTQQEDSAVYLCASSKGASNQPQHFGDGTRLSIL.